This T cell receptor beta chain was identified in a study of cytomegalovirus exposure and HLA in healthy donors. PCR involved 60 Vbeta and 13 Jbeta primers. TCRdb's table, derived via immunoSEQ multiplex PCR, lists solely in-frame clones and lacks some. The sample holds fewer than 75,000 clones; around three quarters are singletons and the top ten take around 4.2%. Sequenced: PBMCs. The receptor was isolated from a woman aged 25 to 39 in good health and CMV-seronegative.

The CDR3: CAWRGLGRPDYGYTF. Here the CDR3 DNA reads TGTGCCTGGAGAGGGTTGGGGAGGCCCGACTATGGCTACACCTTC. The chain couples TRBV30 to TRBJ1-2, with D hard to call. Trimming took off 3 bases at V and 3 bases at J, with 17 bases between the two ends. Germline-derived CDR1 and CDR2 are GTSNPN and SVGIG (reference sequence). The CDR3 runs 15 residues. The full variable domain, in which reference TRBV30 and TRBJ1-2 provide the parts outside the CDR3, is SQTIHQWPATLVQPVGSPLSLECTVEGTSNPNLYWYRQAAGRGLQLLFYSVGIGQISSEVPQNLSASRPQDRQFILSSKKLLLSDSGFYLCAWRGLGRPDYGYTFGSGTRLTVV.